Shown below are 27 T cell receptor beta chains from a single sample sequenced in a study of blood T cell repertoires in COVID-19. Produced via immunoSEQ multiplex PCR; TCRdb's table is partial and in-frame only. The data show a few hundred thousand clones, 65% to 90% seen once. The sequencing input was peripheral blood. These receptors all come from a human donor in a cohort sampled during active COVID-19.

The chain is built from TRBV19 and TRBJ1-6; the D gene is possibly TRBD1 (6 bases). Germline V gene lookup returns CDR1 LNHDA and CDR2 SQIVND (reference sequence). The CDR3 extends over 16 amino acids. The V end lost 1 base, the J end lost 10 bases, and 17 bases lay between the germline ends. The CDR3 sequence: CASSIGASRGRSPLHF. The CDR3, as DNA: TGTGCCAGTAGTATAGGGGCCTCCAGGGGCCGGTCACCCCTCCACTTT.

The rearrangement links TRBV5-6 to TRBJ2-5, with TRBD2 as a possible D gene (5 bases). V lost 0 bases and J 4 bases, leaving 10 bases between the germline ends. The CDR3 is made up of 14 amino acids. Germline lookup yields CDR1 SGHDT and CDR2 YYEEEE. CDR3: CASSLGLGRETQYF. In DNA form, the CDR3 reads TGTGCCAGCAGCTTGGGGTTGGGGAGAGAGACCCAGTACTTC.

V is TRBV29-1 and J is TRBJ1-1; D is undetermined. V lost 3 bases and J 6 bases, leaving 11 bases between the germline ends. Looked up from germline, CDR1 is SQVTM and CDR2 is ANQGSEA. The CDR3 covers 12 residues. This chain's CDR3 is CSVEGKMPEAFF. CDR3 DNA: TGCAGCGTTGAGGGCAAAATGCCTGAAGCTTTCTTT.

The chain recombines TRBV5-1 with TRBJ1-2; no firm D call. The germline CDR1 and CDR2 sequences are SGHRS and YFSETQ. V dropped 4 bases and J dropped 5 bases, with 12 bases sitting between them. The CDR3 is made up of 13 amino acids. CDR3 nucleotides: TGCGCCAGCAGCCCGGATAGACTTTATGGCTACACCTTC. Encoded protein: CASSPDRLYGYTF.

V usage is TRBV12-3 or TRBV12-4 and J usage is TRBJ2-7, with 8 bases aligning to TRBD2. Germline trimming cut 1 base from V and 6 bases from J; bases unmatched to any gene: 2. This CDR3 has 13 residues. This CDR3 is CASSLGGGLEQYF. In DNA form, the CDR3 reads TGTGCCAGCAGTTTAGGCGGGGGGCTCGAGCAGTACTTC.

The rearrangement links TRBV24-1 to TRBJ1-4; D is undetermined. Trimming pared 4 bases from V and 5 bases from J, leaving 13 bases between. Germline CDR1 reads KGHDR; CDR2 reads SFDVKD. CDR3 size: 15 residues. The CDR3 is CATSDSGLLNEKLFF. Written as DNA, the CDR3 is TGTGCCACCAGTGACAGCGGACTGTTGAATGAAAAACTGTTTTTT.

This sequence joins TRBV19 and TRBJ1-2; 8 bases line up with TRBD1. Germline CDR1 and CDR2: LNHDA and SQIVND (reference sequence). The CDR3 is 14 amino acids. The trim removed 7 bases at V and 8 bases at J, leaving 12 bases unmatched. DNA for the CDR3: TGTGCCAGTACAGACAGGGGAAGTATCGGCGGCTACACCTTC. Amino acids: CASTDRGSIGGYTF.

The chain uses TRBV7-9 and TRBJ2-7; D may be TRBD2 (5 bases). This CDR3 comprises 13 residues. Trimming pared 5 bases from V and 3 bases from J, leaving 11 bases between. Looked up from germline, CDR1 is SEHNR and CDR2 is FQNEAQ (reference sequence). The CDR3, as DNA: TGTGCCAGCAGCCTAGGACTGATCTACGAGCAGTACTTC. Translation gives CASSLGLIYEQYF.

The rearrangement links TRBV30 to TRBJ2-1, with D perhaps matching TRBD1 (5 bases). CDR3 size: 13 residues. In germline, CDR1 is GTSNPN, CDR2 SVGIG (reference sequence). The ends were cut back, 4 bases at V and 10 bases at J, with 17 bases in the middle. CDR3: CAWTLTTTGEQFF. CDR3 in DNA: TGTGCCTGGACCCTAACAACAACAGGAGAGCAGTTCTTC.

The CDR3 DNA follows: TGCAGCGTCTGGACAGGGAGTCGGGGAGGCATTCAGTACTTC. Residues: CSVWTGSRGGIQYF. V is TRBV29-1 and J is TRBJ2-4; 8 bases fit TRBD1. Germline V gives CDR1 SQVTM, CDR2 ANQGSEA. The length of the CDR3 is 14 residues. J gave up 9 bases and V 6 bases, and 13 bases lay outside the gene matches.

The table lists this clone with a few counts. This CDR3 is CASSEIGGSSYNSPLHF. The CDR3 region has the DNA TGTGCCAGCAGTGAAATAGGAGGGAGCTCCTATAATTCACCCCTCCACTTT. The V gene is TRBV6-1, the J gene TRBJ1-6, with D hard to call. V lost 2 bases, J lost 0 bases, and 11 bases lay in between. The CDR3 contains 17 residues. CDR1 and CDR2 from the germline V gene are MNHNS and SASEGT.

In its sample, this clone was seen a few times. The chain combines TRBV7-8 with TRBJ1-1, with D perhaps TRBD1 (6 bases). V lost 1 base, J lost 3 bases, and 12 bases lay in between. The CDR3 consists of 15 residues. Germline CDR1 and CDR2: SGHVS and FQNEAQ. The CDR3 coding sequence is TGTGCCAGCAGCTTAGTAGCAGGGGTGGACACTGAAGCTTTCTTT. Translated, it gives CASSLVAGVDTEAFF.

The chain uses TRBV4-1 and TRBJ2-7, with 7 bases lining up with TRBD2. The ends lost 4 bases at V and 0 bases at J; junction bases unmatched: 9. This CDR3 spans 16 amino acids. CDR1 and CDR2 (germline): MGHRA, YSYEKL. CDR3 loop: CASSPIGAGDSYEQYF. As DNA, the CDR3 is TGCGCCAGCAGCCCGATCGGGGCGGGGGACTCCTACGAGCAGTACTTC.

The V and J genes are TRBV3-1 (or the pseudogene TRBV3-2) and TRBJ2-2; 11 positions agree with TRBD1. There are 16 residues in the CDR3. Germline-derived CDR1 and CDR2 are LGHDT and YNNKEL (reference sequence). Trimming at V came to 4 bases and at J to 6 bases, leaving 7 bases not matched to a gene. The CDR3 here is CASSRRTGGESGELFF. The CDR3 nucleotides are TGTGCCAGCAGCCGGAGGACAGGGGGCGAGTCCGGGGAGCTGTTTTTT.

The chain uses TRBV6-5 and TRBJ2-5, with 8 bases identical to TRBD2. This CDR3 has 12 residues. Germline-derived CDR1 and CDR2 are MNHEY and SVGAGI. Trimming cost V 10 bases and J 3 bases; bases outside gene matches: 4. Here the CDR3 reads CATRGEKETQYF. The CDR3 DNA is TGTGCCACGCGGGGGGAAAAAGAGACCCAGTACTTC.

V usage is TRBV7-9 and J usage is TRBJ1-2; 9 bases map to TRBD1. CDR1 SEHNR and CDR2 FQNEAQ come from the germline V gene (reference sequence). Losses at the gene ends were 3 bases for V and 7 bases for J; bases not matched to a gene: 6. This CDR3 region has 14 residues. The CDR3 here is CASSFRGTGSGYTF. The CDR3 bases are TGTGCCAGCAGCTTTAGGGGGACAGGGAGTGGCTACACCTTC.

This clone appeared once. V gene TRBV11-3 combines with J gene TRBJ1-1; 7 nucleotides agree with TRBD1. CDR1 is SGHNT and CDR2 is YENEEA in the germline V gene. The CDR3 spans 14 residues. The ends lost 3 bases at V and 2 bases at J; junction bases unmatched: 3. The CDR3 region is CASSLRGPNTEAFF. The CDR3 DNA is TGTGCCAGCAGCTTGAGGGGGCCTAACACTGAAGCTTTCTTT.

The gene calls are TRBV10-3 and TRBJ1-1, with D hard to call. V shed 3 bases and J shed 7 bases, with 21 bases lying between them. Germline V gene lookup returns CDR1 ENHRY and CDR2 SYGVKD. This CDR3 comprises 16 residues. The CDR3 protein is CAISDPLRRGVGEAFF. The CDR3 DNA reads as TGTGCCATCAGTGACCCACTTAGGCGGGGTGTGGGTGAAGCTTTCTTT.

The chain couples TRBV7-3 to TRBJ2-1, with 12 positions matching TRBD1. Trimming took 4 bases from V and 6 from J; bases not matched to a gene: 16. Germline-derived CDR1 and CDR2 are SGHTA and FQGTGA. The CDR3 is 19 residues long. CDR3 coding DNA: TGTGCCAGCAGCTCGACCGGGACAGGGGGCCCCCGCTTTGGCAATGAGCAGTTCTTC. Its protein is CASSSTGTGGPRFGNEQFF.

V is TRBV29-1 and J is TRBJ1-1; tentatively, D is TRBD1 (6 bases). The CDR3 is 13 amino acids. The V gene lost 6 bases and the J gene lost 5 bases, with 16 bases spanning the gap. Germline values: CDR1 SQVTM, CDR2 ANQGSEA. The CDR3 bases are TGCAGCGTAGCTTGGGAGGGGGGGACTGAAGCTTTCTTT. It encodes CSVAWEGGTEAFF.

V and J are TRBV3-1 (or the pseudogene TRBV3-2) and TRBJ2-5, with 8 bases lining up with TRBD2. From germline, CDR1 is LGHDT and CDR2 YNNKEL (reference sequence). The CDR3 contains 14 residues. Trimming at V came to 1 base and at J to 2 bases, leaving 0 bases not matched to a gene. DNA for the CDR3: TGTGCCAGCAGCCAAGTAGCGGGGCAAGAGACCCAGTACTTC. Translating gives CASSQVAGQETQYF.

The chain uses TRBV9 and TRBJ1-1, with D perhaps matching TRBD1 (5 bases). V dropped 0 bases and J dropped 6 bases, with 18 bases sitting between them. The CDR3 totals 16 residues. Germline CDR1 and CDR2: SGDLS and YYNGEE. The CDR3 region is CASSVGDTKGVSEAFF. The CDR3 DNA reads as TGTGCCAGCAGCGTAGGAGACACGAAAGGGGTCTCTGAAGCTTTCTTT.

Written as DNA, the CDR3 is TGCGCCAGCAGTAGGACAGGAGGAAACACCATATATTTT. This gives the protein CASSRTGGNTIYF. This chain uses TRBV10-2 with TRBJ1-3; 7 bases align to TRBD1. This CDR3 has 13 residues. The junction had 2 bases not matched to a gene; V was cut back by 5 bases and J by 4 bases. Germline V gene data show CDR1 as WSHSY and CDR2 as SAAADI.

This rearrangement joins TRBV19 to TRBJ1-2; weak D call: TRBD1 (6 bases). This CDR3 region has 14 residues. The V end was cut by 5 bases, the J end by 4 bases, with 14 bases between. Looked up from germline, CDR1 is LNHDA and CDR2 is SQIVND (reference sequence). The CDR3 spells CASSGTLNGYGYTF. As DNA, the CDR3 is TGTGCCAGTAGTGGGACACTCAACGGCTATGGCTACACCTTC. Based on the CDR3 plus reference TRBV19 and TRBJ1-2, the full variable domain is DGGITQSPKYLFRKEGQNVTLSCEQNLNHDAMYWYRQDPGQGLRLIYYSQIVNDFQKGDIAEGYSVSREKKESFPLTVTSAQKNPTAFYLCASSGTLNGYGYTFGSGTRLTVV.

The rearrangement links TRBV27 to TRBJ1-4; possibly TRBD1 for D (5 bases). The length of the CDR3 is 13 residues. V was trimmed by 5 bases and J by 12 bases, leaving 16 bases between them. In germline, CDR1 is MNHEY, CDR2 SMNVEV (reference sequence). CDR3 protein: CASSTFRGEELFF. The DNA for the CDR3 is TGTGCCAGCAGTACTTTTCGAGGGGAGGAACTGTTTTTT.

The chain carries TRBV5-6 and TRBJ1-1; TRBD1 matches at 10 bases. V lost 4 bases, J lost 4 bases, and 7 bases stayed unmatched. The CDR3 is 15 amino acids. Germline values: CDR1 SGHDT, CDR2 YYEEEE. CDR3 region: CASSPGDRGGTEAFF. The CDR3 nucleotides are TGTGCCAGCAGCCCGGGGGACAGGGGAGGCACTGAAGCTTTCTTT.

The chain links TRBV12-3 or TRBV12-4 to TRBJ1-3; D might be TRBD1 (6 bases). The CDR3 totals 13 residues. V was trimmed by 8 bases and J by 5 bases, leaving 13 bases between them. The CDR3 DNA follows: TGTGCCAGCGCGGGGGGGCTTCGAAACACCATATATTTT. It specifies CASAGGLRNTIYF.